The rows below give T cell receptor beta chains drawn from one sample of a study of CD8+ T cells in alopecia areata. Data came from immunoSEQ multiplex PCR; TCRdb stores just in-frame clones and leaves some out. The sample shows about 110,000 clones, approximately 61% of them seen only once. The sequencing sample was made of NKG2D-low CD8+ T cells sorted from blood. These receptors all come from a human donor with alopecia areata. The CDR3 runs from the conserved cysteine through the conserved F or W. A D gene is named only where the DNA matches it firmly. Part of the rows lack a size; the others show once, few, many or a class for expanded clones.

d_call,clone_size,v_call,j_call,cdr3_nt,cdr3_aa
.,.,TRBV7-9,TRBJ2-1,TGTGCCAGCGTCCCCGCCGGCGAAGATGAGCAGTTCTTC,CASVPAGEDEQFF
TRBD1,once,TRBV29-1,TRBJ2-7,TGCAGCTTTGAAAACAGGGGGCGCGGCGAGCAGTACTTC,CSFENRGRGEQYF
.,once,TRBV14,TRBJ2-7,TGTGCCAGCAGCCAAGTCGGTGGCAGGGAGCGGTACGAGCAGTACTTC,CASSQVGGRERYEQYF
.,.,TRBV28,TRBJ2-1,TGTGCCAGCAGTTCGCTAGGAGGACGAAATGAGCAGTTCTTC,CASSSLGGRNEQFF
.,.,TRBV9,TRBJ1-1,TGTGCCAGCAGCGCTGGGAACACTGAAGCTTTCTTT,CASSAGNTEAFF
.,.,TRBV13,TRBJ1-2,TGTGCCAGCAGCTCCAGGGGCATCTATGGCTACACCTTC,CASSSRGIYGYTF
.,.,TRBV29-1,TRBJ2-5,TGCAGCGTTGGGCCCGACGAGGCGACCCAGTACTTC,CSVGPDEATQYF
.,once,TRBV4-1,TRBJ2-7,TGCGCCAGCAGCCAGAGGGACGGTTCCTACGAGCAGTACTTC,CASSQRDGSYEQYF
.,.,TRBV28,TRBJ2-5,TGTGCCAGCATCCACCGAGGGGTTATGGGGACCCAGTACTTC,CASIHRGVMGTQYF
.,.,TRBV25-1,TRBJ2-1,TGTGCCAGCAGTTATCGCGGAACCTACAATGAGCAGTTCTTC,CASSYRGTYNEQFF
.,few,TRBV29-1,TRBJ2-7,TGCAGCACCAGAGGGGACTCCTACGAGCAGTACTTC,CSTRGDSYEQYF
.,once,TRBV13,TRBJ2-3,TGTGCCAGCAGCGTAACCACTACGAGCGTTGGGACAGATACGCAGTATTTT,CASSVTTTSVGTDTQYF
TRBD1,few,TRBV4-1,TRBJ2-7,TGCGCCAGCAGCCTCACACAGGGGACCGAGAAGTACTTC,CASSLTQGTEKYF
.,once,TRBV5-6,TRBJ2-7,TGTGCCAGCAGCCACGGACAGACTTTTTCTTTCTACGAGCAGTACTTC,CASSHGQTFSFYEQYF
.,.,TRBV4-2,TRBJ2-3,TGTGCCAGCAGCCCCCGAGGGGACGGGACTGGGGCAGATACGCAGTATTTT,CASSPRGDGTGADTQYF
TRBD1,few,TRBV5-6,TRBJ1-1,TGTGCCAGCAGCGCGTTTGGACAGGGGTCTGCCCAAGCTTTCTTT,CASSAFGQGSAQAFF
TRBD1,.,TRBV5-5,TRBJ1-1,TGTGCCAGCAGCCCATTTGGGAGACAGGGGGCGGGATTAGCTTTCTTT,CASSPFGRQGAGLAFF
TRBD1,.,TRBV6-4,TRBJ2-3,TGTGCCAGCAGTGACGGGACAGGGGGCACAGATACGCAGTATTTT,CASSDGTGGTDTQYF
TRBD2,.,TRBV5-1,TRBJ2-7,TGCGCCAGCAGCTTGAGAGGACTAGCGGGAGGGTACGAGCAGTACTTC,CASSLRGLAGGYEQYF
.,few,TRBV10-3,TRBJ1-2,TGTGCCATCAGGGACAGTAGAGGTGGCTACACCTTC,CAIRDSRGGYTF
.,few,TRBV7-9,TRBJ1-2,TGTGCCAGCAGCTTAGGTCAGCACCTATATGGCTACACCTTC,CASSLGQHLYGYTF
.,.,TRBV9,TRBJ2-3,TGTGCCAGCAGCGTGAACCGACTAGAAGATACGCAGTATTTT,CASSVNRLEDTQYF
.,.,TRBV2,TRBJ1-1,TGTGCCAGCAGTGGTTTCACTGAAGCTTTCTTT,CASSGFTEAFF
TRBD2,.,TRBV28,TRBJ2-5,TGTGCCAGCAGTTTATACGGACTAGCGGGAAGAGAGACCCAGTACTTC,CASSLYGLAGRETQYF
TRBD2,few,TRBV7-3,TRBJ2-1,TGTGCCAGCAGCGTGAGCGGGAGTAGCTTCAATGAGCAGTTCTTC,CASSVSGSSFNEQFF
.,.,TRBV6-1,TRBJ2-2,TGTGCCAGCAGTGACGGAGCCGGGGAGCTGTTTTTT,CASSDGAGELFF
TRBD1,once,TRBV28,TRBJ2-1,TGTGCCAGCAGTTTGTCTACGGGACAGGGGGCCGATGAGCAGTTCTTC,CASSLSTGQGADEQFF
.,.,TRBV9,TRBJ2-7,TGTGCCAGCAGCGTAGCCGCAAGCTCCTACGAGCAGTACTTC,CASSVAASSYEQYF
TRBD1,.,TRBV27,TRBJ2-7,TGTGCCAGCAGTGTCTCCGGGACAGGGACGTACGAGCAGTACTTC,CASSVSGTGTYEQYF
TRBD1,.,TRBV2,TRBJ2-4,TGTGCCAGCACGGACAGGGGGAACATTCAGTACTTC,CASTDRGNIQYF
TRBD2,once,TRBV15,TRBJ2-3,TGTGCCACCAGCGAGTTGGGACTAGCGTTAGATACGCAGTATTTT,CATSELGLALDTQYF
TRBD1,.,TRBV2,TRBJ1-2,TGTGCCAGCAGTGAAGGGACAGGGAACTATGGCTACACCTTC,CASSEGTGNYGYTF
.,.,TRBV7-7,TRBJ2-1,TGTGCTAGCAGCTTGGGGGCAGTAGCCTACAATGAGCAGTTCTTC,CASSLGAVAYNEQFF
.,.,TRBV10-2,TRBJ2-1,TGCGCCAGCAGGGCCGGCAATGAGCAGTTCTTC,CASRAGNEQFF
.,.,TRBV29-1,TRBJ2-7,TGCAGCGTTGCCGGGGGAAAATCGGACTACGAGCAGTACTTC,CSVAGGKSDYEQYF
.,.,TRBV20-1,TRBJ2-1,TGCAGTGCCAAAGACGAAAATGAGCAGTTCTTC,CSAKDENEQFF
.,.,TRBV6-5,TRBJ2-7,TGTGCCAGCAGTTATGCCAATTCATACGAGCAGTACTTC,CASSYANSYEQYF
.,few,TRBV7-9,TRBJ1-1,TGTGCCAGCAGCTTAGTAGGAGCGAACACTGAAGCTTTCTTT,CASSLVGANTEAFF
TRBD1,.,TRBV6-6,TRBJ1-2,TGTGCCAGCAGTTACTCGAAGACAGGGAGCTATGGCTACACCTTC,CASSYSKTGSYGYTF
TRBD1,.,TRBV2,TRBJ2-5,TGTGCCAGCAGCCTCCGGGACAGGGGGCTAGAGACCCAGTACTTC,CASSLRDRGLETQYF
.,.,TRBV5-1,TRBJ2-7,TGCGCCAGCAGCATAGCTACAGGGTCGGGCTACGAGCAGTACTTC,CASSIATGSGYEQYF
.,.,TRBV2,TRBJ2-5,TGTGCCAGCAAGTCCTGGGAGACCCAGTACTTC,CASKSWETQYF
.,.,TRBV4-2,TRBJ2-3,TGTGCCAGCAGCCAAGTGGCGGTTAGCACAGATACGCAGTATTTT,CASSQVAVSTDTQYF
TRBD1,.,TRBV28,TRBJ2-7,TGTGCCAGCAGTTTATCCGGGACAGGGGACGAGCAGTACTTC,CASSLSGTGDEQYF
.,.,TRBV28,TRBJ2-1,TGTGCCAGCAGACGGATCGCAGAGCAGTTCTTC,CASRRIAEQFF
TRBD2,.,TRBV7-9,TRBJ2-1,TGTGCCAGCAGCGCGAGGACTAGCGGGATCTCCAATGAGCAGTTCTTC,CASSARTSGISNEQFF